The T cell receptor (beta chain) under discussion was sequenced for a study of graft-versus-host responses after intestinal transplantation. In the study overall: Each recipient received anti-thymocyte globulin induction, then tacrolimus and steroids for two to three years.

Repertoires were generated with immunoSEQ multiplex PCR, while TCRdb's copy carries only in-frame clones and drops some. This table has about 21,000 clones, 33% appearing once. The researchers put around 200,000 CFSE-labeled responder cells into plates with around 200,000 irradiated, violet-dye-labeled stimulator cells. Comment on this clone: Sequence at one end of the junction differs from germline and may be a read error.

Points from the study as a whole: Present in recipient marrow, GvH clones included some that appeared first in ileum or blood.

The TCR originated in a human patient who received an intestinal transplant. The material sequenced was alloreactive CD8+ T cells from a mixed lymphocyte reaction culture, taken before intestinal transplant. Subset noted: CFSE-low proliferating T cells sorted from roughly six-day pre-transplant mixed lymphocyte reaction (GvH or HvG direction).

DNA for the CDR3: TGTGCCAGCAGCTTGCCTGGGGTTGGAGAGCAGTACTTC. Its translation: CASSLPGVGEQYF. This chain joins TRBV5-3 and TRBJ2-7; no firm D call. TRBV5-3 is reported as an ORF; its role is uncertain. The CDR3 contains 13 residues.